This T cell receptor beta chain derives from a study of T cell repertoires in cytomegalovirus infection. This clonotype was detected many times. Its specificity is not known. One entry per CDR3 protein, called by TCRdb with MiXCR from the reads. The sample contains around 750,000 distinct CDR3 sequences, approximately 32% of which appear only once. This TCR came from a human donor in good health (CMV status not recorded). Some clones in this sample may be carry-over from other donors' samples. Sequenced material: cultured CD8+ T cells from PBMCs, taken from culture after CMV antigen stimulation.

In DNA form, the CDR3 reads TGTGCCAGCAGCCAGTATGGACAGGGGGCCCCCGGGGAGCTGTTTTTT. Protein: CASSQYGQGAPGELFF. J is TRBJ2-2 and V is TRBV7-2; the match to TRBD1 covers 11 bases. The CDR3 has 16 residues. The trim removed 5 bases at V and 6 bases at J, leaving 8 bases unmatched. Germline CDR1 and CDR2: SGHTA and FQGNSA.